The 20 T cell receptor beta chains below come from one sample, sequenced in a study of identical twins (dated by TCRdb to between 2015 and 2016). The library relied on 5' RACE. Sequencing relied on an Illumina HiSeq 2000. TCRdb applied fastp at Q25 and MiXCR to the public reads, then kept only in-frame beta chains. Rows merge per CDR3 protein into single entries with the most common DNA and genes. This sample comprises roughly 720,000 distinct CDR3 sequences, over 15% of them detected only once. Around 12% of the sample goes to the ten largest clones. The data were also submitted as part of a second study, on T cells expressing NK-cell markers.

The material sequenced was PBMCs. All receptors come from a woman between 18 and 30 years old in good health.

This clonotype has a count of ten or more. This rearrangement joins TRBV12-3 or TRBV12-4 to TRBJ1-5, with a weak D call TRBD1 (6 bases). V dropped 7 bases and J dropped 3 bases, with 10 bases sitting between them. The CDR3 runs 13 residues. CDR3 DNA: TGTGCCAGCAAAGGACAGCACAATCAGCCCCAGCATTTT. Translated: CASKGQHNQPQHF.

The CDR3 DNA sequence: TGTGCCAGCAGCGGGTGGGACAGAAGAACATACAATGAGCAGTTCTTC. Translated: CASSGWDRRTYNEQFF. The V gene is TRBV7-6, the J gene TRBJ2-1; the match to TRBD1 covers 7 bases. J lost 4 bases, V lost 5 bases, and 11 bases had no gene match. The germline V gene has CDR1 SGHVS and CDR2 FNYEAQ. The CDR3 has 16 residues.

J is TRBJ1-2 and V is TRBV7-9; unclear D gene. V gave up 4 bases and J gave up 0 bases, with 6 bases separating them. This CDR3 spans 13 amino acids. The germline CDR1 and CDR2 sequences are SEHNR and FQNEAQ (reference sequence). CDR3 nucleotides: TGTGCCAGCAGCTCGACTCCTAACTATGGCTACACCTTC. Translated, it gives CASSSTPNYGYTF.

The gene calls are TRBV15 and TRBJ2-1; D is unresolved. Trimming stripped 0 bases from V and 6 bases from J, with 9 bases between. The CDR3 length is 14 residues. Germline V gene sequence: CDR1 LNHNV, CDR2 YYDKDF (reference sequence). The CDR3 region has the DNA TGTGCCACCAGCAGAGATAATGAAGCCAATGAGCAGTTCTTC. Translating it yields CATSRDNEANEQFF.

Only a few counts were recorded for this clonotype. This rearrangement joins TRBV29-1 to TRBJ2-1, with a tentative D call TRBD2 (5 bases). The CDR3 extends over 14 amino acids. Deletions cut 4 bases from V and 7 bases from J, with 17 bases between. CDR1 and CDR2 from the germline V gene are SQVTM and ANQGSEA. Written as DNA, the CDR3 is TGCAGCGTTGTAATCGCGTCGGGGAGAAATGAGCAGTTCTTC. It translates to CSVVIASGRNEQFF.

CDR3 amino acids: CASSYAGSGELFF. The CDR3 DNA sequence: TGTGCCAGCAGTTACGCGGGGTCCGGGGAGCTGTTTTTT. The chain couples TRBV6-5 to TRBJ2-2; D perhaps matches TRBD2 (6 bases). Trimming left V 2 bases short and J 6 bases short, with 7 bases between. The CDR3 covers 13 residues. Germline V gene sequence: CDR1 MNHEY, CDR2 SVGAGI.

This clonotype was counted only a few times. The rearrangement joins TRBV4-3 to TRBJ2-1; 12 bases line up with TRBD2. The CDR3 extends over 16 amino acids. V trimming: 2 bases; J trimming: 6 bases; junction bases outside the gene matches: 5. Germline V gene sequence: CDR1 LGHNA, CDR2 YSLEER. CDR3 protein: CASSQRLAGGTNEQFF. The CDR3 region has the DNA TGCGCCAGCAGCCAACGGCTAGCGGGAGGGACCAATGAGCAGTTCTTC.

The chain links TRBV20-1 to TRBJ2-1; 12 nucleotides align to TRBD1. Germline V gene lookup returns CDR1 DFQATT and CDR2 SNEGSKA (reference sequence). This CDR3 spans 15 amino acids. Trimming cost V 5 bases and J 4 bases; bases outside gene matches: 6. CDR3 protein: CSAGDRGRGYNEQFF. CDR3 bases: TGCAGTGCTGGGGACAGGGGGCGCGGGTACAATGAGCAGTTCTTC.

This clonotype was seen ten or more times. The rearrangement joins TRBV12-3 or TRBV12-4 to TRBJ2-1, with 14 bases matching TRBD2. The CDR3 extends over 16 amino acids. J lost 3 bases, V lost 7 bases, and 5 bases had no gene match. The CDR3 bases are TGTGCCAGCACCGGACTAGCGGGAGGTTTCTACAATGAGCAGTTCTTC. Translation gives CASTGLAGGFYNEQFF.

The V and J genes are TRBV20-1 and TRBJ2-1; D is possibly TRBD2 (5 bases). Germline V gene sequence: CDR1 DFQATT, CDR2 SNEGSKA (reference sequence). This CDR3 is 12 amino acids long. Trimming stripped 7 bases from V and 5 bases from J, with 12 bases between. CDR3 sequence (DNA): TGCAGTGTAAGACTAAGAGACAATGAGCAGTTCTTC. Amino acid sequence: CSVRLRDNEQFF.

This clonotype was seen more than once but under ten times. Sequence at one end of the junction differs from germline and may be a read error. The J gene is TRBJ2-3, the V gene TRBV5-1; D is possibly TRBD1 (6 bases). The CDR3 consists of 15 residues. Germline CDR1 and CDR2: SGHRS and YFSETQ. The CDR3 nucleotides are TGTGCCAGCAGCTTAGTCGCAGGGGACACAGATACGCAGTATTTT. It is translated as CASSLVAGDTDTQYF.

This clonotype was seen repeatedly, ten times or more. The chain carries TRBV24-1 and TRBJ2-3; 9 nucleotides match TRBD1. The J segment lost 4 bases and the V segment lost 6 bases, leaving 7 bases of the junction unmatched. Per germline, CDR1 KGHDR and CDR2 SFDVKD. The CDR3 has 15 amino acids. For the CDR3, the DNA is TGTGCCACCAGTCCGGGACAGGGCAGGGCAGATACGCAGTATTTT. It encodes CATSPGQGRADTQYF.

There are many counts of this clonotype. V gene TRBV12-3 or TRBV12-4 combines with J gene TRBJ1-1; D gene unclear. The CDR3 is 13 residues long. The V gene lost 7 bases and the J gene lost 4 bases, with 13 bases spanning the gap. This chain's CDR3 is CASTFHHGTEAFF. The CDR3 nucleotides are TGTGCCAGCACCTTTCATCACGGCACTGAAGCTTTCTTT.

This rearrangement joins TRBV6-5 to TRBJ2-5; 11 bases line up with TRBD1. There are 16 residues in the CDR3. From germline, CDR1 is MNHEY and CDR2 SVGAGI. V was clipped by 0 bases and J by 4 bases; unmatched bases: 4. For the CDR3, the DNA is TGTGCCAGCAGTTACTCGAGGACAGGGGGCTTAGAGACCCAGTACTTC. This sequence encodes CASSYSRTGGLETQYF.

This clonotype was recorded a few times. The chain carries TRBV25-1 and TRBJ1-5; 8 bases are shared with TRBD1. CDR1 is MGHDK and CDR2 is SYGVNS in the germline V gene. The CDR3 totals 16 residues. V lost 3 bases and J lost 5; bases outside the gene matches: 9. CDR3 nucleotides: TGTGCCAGCAGTGACACAGTAGGGACAGGTGATCAGCCCCAGCATTTT. It yields the protein CASSDTVGTGDQPQHF. Full variable domain (rest looked up from reference TRBV25-1 and TRBJ1-5): EADIYQTPRYLVIGTGKKITLECSQTMGHDKMYWYQQDPGMELHLIHYSYGVNSTEKGDLSSESTVSRIRTEHFPLTLESARPSHTSQYLCASSDTVGTGDQPQHFGDGTRLSIL.

The chain couples TRBV7-3 to TRBJ2-6, with no clear D. V was cut by 2 bases and J by 0 bases, with 11 bases left in between. The CDR3 loop spans 17 amino acids. CDR1 is SGHTA and CDR2 is FQGTGA in the germline V gene. The CDR3 sequence is CASSLSARSSGANVLTF. The CDR3 DNA reads TGTGCCAGCAGCTTATCGGCAAGGAGCTCTGGGGCCAACGTCCTGACTTTC.

This clonotype was found many times. This chain uses TRBV10-3 with TRBJ1-1; D call uncertain. Trimming stripped 9 bases from V and 4 bases from J, with 9 bases between. The CDR3 length is 11 residues. Per germline, CDR1 ENHRY and CDR2 SYGVKD. CDR3 nucleotides: TGTGCCATTAGGAGTTTCACTGAAGCTTTCTTT. Residues: CAIRSFTEAFF.

There are a few counts of this clonotype. The chain joins TRBV7-2 to TRBJ2-5, with D perhaps TRBD1 or TRBD2 (5 bases each). V was pared by 0 bases and J by 6 bases, with 11 bases between. The CDR3 is 14 residues long. Germline V CDR1 and CDR2: SGHTA, FQGNSA. The CDR3 DNA reads as TGTGCCAGCAGCTTAGCGGGACCTAAGAAGACCCAGTACTTC. Translating it yields CASSLAGPKKTQYF. The entire variable domain, with the rest obtained from reference TRBV7-2 and TRBJ2-5, is as follows: GAGVSQSPSNKVTEKGKDVELRCDPISGHTALYWYRQSLGQGLEFLIYFQGNSAPDKSGLPSDRFSAERTGGSVSTLTIQRTQQEDSAVYLCASSLAGPKKTQYFGPGTRLLVL.

The chain couples TRBV12-3 or TRBV12-4 to TRBJ2-1; 10 bases are a match to TRBD2. This CDR3 comprises 13 residues. Unmatched junction bases numbered 6, after V lost 8 bases and J lost 8 bases. The CDR3 reads CASLAGVPDEQFF. In nucleotides, the CDR3 is TGTGCCAGCCTAGCGGGAGTCCCGGATGAGCAGTTCTTC.

The genes are TRBV15 and TRBJ2-5; 8 bases align to TRBD2. The germline CDR1 and CDR2 sequences are LNHNV and YYDKDF (reference sequence). The J segment lost 5 bases and the V segment lost 4 bases, leaving 12 bases of the junction unmatched. The CDR3 length is 16 residues. Written as DNA, the CDR3 is TGTGCCACCAGCATGTTAAGCGGGAGCTTCGAGGAGACCCAGTACTTC. It translates to CATSMLSGSFEETQYF.